The present T cell receptor beta chain was sequenced within a study of cytomegalovirus exposure and HLA in healthy donors. Both 60 Vbeta primers and 13 Jbeta primers went into the PCR. TCRdb's table, derived via immunoSEQ multiplex PCR, lists solely in-frame clones and lacks some. The table shows over 150,000 clones, with around 77% occurring only once. The sequenced material came from PBMCs. This TCR was recovered from a woman aged 25 to 39 in good health and CMV-seronegative.

This chain's CDR3 is CASSSTSGSYIEQFF. The CDR3 coding sequence is TGCGCCAGCAGTTCCACTAGCGGGAGTTATATTGAGCAGTTCTTC. J is TRBJ2-1 and V is TRBV5-1; 11 nucleotides align to TRBD2. Germline-derived CDR1 and CDR2 are SGHRS and YFSETQ. With V trimmed by 5 bases and J by 9 bases, 10 bases remained unmatched. CDR3 length equals 15 residues.